These 22 T cell receptor beta chains were sequenced from one sample in a study of T cells in Graves' hyperthyroidism and ophthalmopathy. It was RNA transcripts that yielded the amplified TCR beta CDR3 regions. TCR CDR3 regions were first amplified by RT-PCR with HTBI primers. TCRdb used MiXCR to reprocess the multiplex PCR reads, holding one entry per CDR3 protein. The table shows more than 450,000 distinct CDR3 sequences, with roughly 15% occurring only once. Sequencing used blood. These receptor sequences come from a woman between 35 and 50 years old with Graves' hyperthyroidism.

This clonotype has a count of ten or more. V gene TRBV28 combines with J gene TRBJ2-1; the match to TRBD2 covers 9 bases. Unmatched junction bases numbered 13, after V lost 1 base and J lost 6 bases. The CDR3 runs to 18 residues. CDR1 is MDHEN and CDR2 is SYDVKM in the germline V gene. The DNA for the CDR3 is TGTGCCAGCAGTTTATCGGCTAGCGGGGACTATATTGGCAATGAGCAGTTCTTC. This gives the protein CASSLSASGDYIGNEQFF.

V usage is TRBV20-1 and J usage is TRBJ1-5; 8 bases are a match to TRBD1. CDR3 length: 14 amino acids. Trimming took 5 bases from V and 2 from J; bases not matched to a gene: 5. CDR1 is DFQATT, CDR2 SNEGSKA, per germline (reference sequence). DNA of the CDR3: TGCAGTGCTGGAGGGACAGGCGGCAATCAGCCCCAGCATTTT. It encodes CSAGGTGGNQPQHF.

The chain employs TRBV11-2 and TRBJ2-7; the D is unclear. Trimming stripped 0 bases from V and 5 bases from J, with 14 bases between. In germline, CDR1 is SGHAT, CDR2 FQNNGV. This CDR3 contains 15 residues. The CDR3 region has the DNA TGTGCCAGCAGCTTAGAATCTGGGTTCTGGGACGAGCAGTACTTC. As protein: CASSLESGFWDEQYF. The full variable domain, with the rest looked up from reference TRBV11-2 and TRBJ2-7, is EAGVAQSPRYKIIEKRQSVAFWCNPISGHATLYWYQQILGQGPKLLIQFQNNGVVDDSQLPKDRFSAERLKGVDSTLKIQPAKLEDSAVYLCASSLESGFWDEQYFGPGTRLTVT.

This clonotype turned up a few times. The rearrangement joins TRBV7-9 to TRBJ1-6, with unresolved D. The CDR3 contains 14 residues. V was shortened by 5 bases and J by 10 bases, with 15 bases between the two germline ends. Germline V gives CDR1 SEHNR, CDR2 FQNEAQ (reference sequence). The CDR3: CASSQPGVSSPLHF. DNA for the CDR3: TGTGCCAGCAGCCAACCCGGCGTTTCCTCACCCCTCCACTTT.

This clonotype was counted a few times. The rearrangement links TRBV7-9 to TRBJ2-5, with 7 bases fitting TRBD2. Germline CDR1 SEHNR, CDR2 FQNEAQ (reference sequence). With 6 bases clipped from V and 2 bases from J, the junction kept 15 bases outside the gene matches. The CDR3 totals 17 residues. CDR3 sequence (DNA): TGTGCCAGCAGGTCGACTTTTAGCGGGCCAGTACAAGAGACCCAGTACTTC. As protein: CASRSTFSGPVQETQYF.

This chain joins TRBV5-1 and TRBJ2-7; D tentatively fits TRBD1 or TRBD2 (5 bases each). Germline values: CDR1 SGHRS, CDR2 YFSETQ. V lost 0 bases, J lost 0 bases, and 13 bases lay in between. The CDR3 totals 16 residues. CDR3 sequence: CASSLEGTGSSYEQYF. CDR3 nucleotides: TGCGCCAGCAGCTTGGAGGGGACGGGGAGCTCCTACGAGCAGTACTTC.

A few counts support this clonotype. The chain has TRBV28 and TRBJ1-4, with a tentative D call TRBD1 (6 bases). From germline, CDR1 is MDHEN and CDR2 SYDVKM. The CDR3 extends over 15 amino acids. The V gene lost 7 bases and the J gene lost 4 bases, with 16 bases spanning the gap. The CDR3 here is CASTQIGGHNEKLFF. As DNA, the CDR3 is TGTGCCAGCACCCAGATCGGGGGACATAATGAAAAACTGTTTTTT.

This clonotype was detected only a few times. This chain connects TRBV29-1 to TRBJ2-7; 11 bases agree with TRBD2. The CDR3 covers 13 residues. Germline CDR1 and CDR2: SQVTM and ANQGSEA. J gave up 7 bases and V 4 bases, and 6 bases lay outside the gene matches. Written as DNA, the CDR3 is TGCAGCGTTGCGGGACTAGCGGACCTTGAGCAGTACTTC. The encoded protein is CSVAGLADLEQYF.

This chain links TRBV6-5 with TRBJ2-1, with D possibly TRBD2 on 6 matching bases. Trimming removed 3 bases at V and 7 bases at J, with 16 bases between. The CDR3 runs to 15 residues. CDR1 MNHEY and CDR2 SVGAGI come from the germline V gene. In nucleotides, the CDR3 is TGTGCCAGCAGTTATTCCCCGGGAGTGGGGAATGAGCAGTTCTTC. Residues: CASSYSPGVGNEQFF.

V and J are TRBV19 and TRBJ2-7, with D possibly being TRBD1 (5 bases). Germline V gives CDR1 LNHDA, CDR2 SQIVND (reference sequence). This CDR3 is 15 amino acids long. Trimming took off 3 bases at V and 2 bases at J, with 14 bases between the two ends. The CDR3 loop reads CASSIIDSGPYEQYF. Written as DNA, the CDR3 is TGTGCCAGTAGTATCATCGACTCAGGGCCCTACGAGCAGTACTTC.

This clonotype was seen a few times. The chain links TRBV27 to TRBJ1-2, with TRBD1 identical over 7 bases. Losses at the gene ends were 5 bases for V and 2 bases for J; bases not matched to a gene: 5. CDR3 length: 14 amino acids. The germline V gene has CDR1 MNHEY and CDR2 SMNVEV (reference sequence). The CDR3 loop is CASSTKQGNYGYTF. CDR3 coding DNA: TGTGCCAGCAGTACGAAACAGGGGAACTATGGCTACACCTTC.

The chain combines TRBV28 with TRBJ2-2; D is undetermined. The CDR3 covers 16 residues. V lost 1 base to trimming and J lost 1 base, with 10 bases between them. Germline assignment: CDR1 MDHEN and CDR2 SYDVKM. The CDR3 sequence is CASSLFGRRNTGELFF. The CDR3 DNA is TGTGCCAGCAGTTTATTTGGGCGAAGGAACACCGGGGAGCTGTTTTTT.

This clonotype was found a few times. The genes are TRBV7-9 and TRBJ1-1, with TRBD1 matching over 9 bases. Germline CDR1 reads SEHNR; CDR2 reads FQNEAQ (reference sequence). The CDR3 spans 17 residues. V lost 5 bases, J lost 6 bases, and 16 bases stayed unmatched. The CDR3 nucleotides read TGTGCCAGCAGCAAGCCGCCCTTAGGGACAGGGCGATCTGAAGCTTTCTTT. Its translation is CASSKPPLGTGRSEAFF.

This clonotype appeared many times. The chain carries TRBV5-1 and TRBJ2-1, with 9 bases fitting TRBD2. The germline CDR1 and CDR2 sequences are SGHRS and YFSETQ. The ends lost 3 bases at V and 8 bases at J; junction bases unmatched: 12. The length of the CDR3 is 16 residues. The CDR3, as DNA: TGCGCCAGCAGCTCGATACCGCGGGAGGGAGCGGATGAGCAGTTCTTC. This sequence encodes CASSSIPREGADEQFF.

There are many counts of this clonotype. The chain carries TRBV18 and TRBJ2-1; the D gene is possibly TRBD1 (5 bases). Germline-derived CDR1 and CDR2 are KGHSH and LQKENI. Trimming removed 3 bases from V and 7 bases from J, with 10 bases in between. The CDR3 length is 13 residues. In DNA, the CDR3 is TGTGCCAGCTCACCGGCTCAGGGAAATGAGCAGTTCTTC. Translating it yields CASSPAQGNEQFF.

This clonotype has more than one count but fewer than ten. The rearrangement uses TRBV7-9 and TRBJ2-2; TRBD2 matches at 14 bases. The V and J ends lost 2 bases and 1 base, in that order; junction bases with no gene match: 9. Germline V gene sequence: CDR1 SEHNR, CDR2 FQNEAQ (reference sequence). CDR3 size: 20 residues. The CDR3, as DNA: TGTGCCAGCAGCTTAAGAATTGGACTAGCGGGAGGAAAGAACACCGGGGAGCTGTTTTTT. Translation: CASSLRIGLAGGKNTGELFF.

The chain is built from TRBV25-1 and TRBJ2-6; D uncertain. Germline CDR1 MGHDK, CDR2 SYGVNS. V gave up 4 bases and J gave up 2 bases, with 9 bases separating them. The CDR3 sequence is 15 residues long. CDR3 sequence reads: CASSVFGAGANVLTF. CDR3 nucleotides: TGTGCCAGCAGTGTATTTGGGGCTGGGGCCAACGTCCTGACTTTC.

This clonotype was seen many times. At one of its ends the junction is not consistent with the germline gene, which may arise from a read error. CDR3 DNA: TGTGCCAGCAGCTACTATGAGCAGTTCTTC. Its protein is CASSYYEQFF. The V gene is TRBV2, the J gene TRBJ2-1; D is unresolved. The germline gives CDR1 SNHLY, CDR2 FYNNEI. This CDR3 contains 10 residues.

This clonotype was counted only a few times. The rearrangement joins TRBV11-2 to TRBJ2-7, with TRBD2 identical over 12 bases. The CDR3 spans 14 residues. The V gene end was trimmed by 5 bases and the J gene end by 6 bases; junction bases not matched to a gene: 5. Per germline, CDR1 SGHAT and CDR2 FQNNGV. CDR3 DNA: TGTGCCAGCAGCCCGACTAGCGGGAGCGGCGAGCAGTACTTC. It yields the protein CASSPTSGSGEQYF.

The table lists this clonotype with many counts. The chain is built from TRBV20-1 and TRBJ2-7; TRBD2 matches at 12 bases. This CDR3 spans 15 amino acids. Trimming at V came to 3 bases and at J to 2 bases, leaving 5 bases not matched to a gene. CDR1 is DFQATT, CDR2 SNEGSKA, per germline (reference sequence). CDR3 in DNA: TGCAGTGCTAGGAGAAGACTAGCGGGAGCCTACGAGCAGTACTTC. Amino acids: CSARRRLAGAYEQYF.

There are many counts of this clonotype. The CDR3 DNA reads as TGTGCCTGGACTCGGGAGCCCTACAATGAGCAGTTCTTC. This encodes CAWTREPYNEQFF. The chain is built from TRBV30 and TRBJ2-1, with D tentatively TRBD2 (6 bases). There are 13 residues in the CDR3. The germline V gene encodes CDR1 GTSNPN and CDR2 SVGIG (reference sequence). V shed 4 bases and J shed 2 bases, with 9 bases lying between them.

Many counts were recorded for this clonotype. This chain uses TRBV4-1 with TRBJ1-1, with 9 bases matching TRBD1. The CDR3 length is 19 residues. CDR1 is MGHRA, CDR2 YSYEKL, per germline. V shed 5 bases, J shed 1 base, and the junction held 17 bases outside the gene matches. The CDR3 sequence is CASSRTMPRDRERNTEAFF. The CDR3 coding sequence is TGCGCCAGCAGCAGAACCATGCCCCGGGACAGGGAACGGAACACTGAAGCTTTCTTT.